These 18 T cell receptor beta chains came from one sample sequenced in a study of CD8 T cells in Susac syndrome. Reverse transcription of about 0.5 to 1 ug RNA was carried out with random hexamers. TCRdb re-called the immunoSEQ multiplex PCR reads through MiXCR, storing one row per CDR3 protein. The table shows approximately 300,000 distinct CDR3 sequences, with 89% occurring only once. The sequenced sample consisted of CD8+ T cells from PBMCs. Source of these receptors: a human donor with multiple sclerosis.

The sample holds a few counts of this clonotype. The chain uses TRBV12-3 or TRBV12-4 and TRBJ1-2; TRBD1 matches at 8 bases. Losses at the gene ends were 5 bases for V and 6 bases for J; bases not matched to a gene: 17. The CDR3 extends over 17 amino acids. This CDR3 reads CASSLTGISGGAHGYTF. For the CDR3, the DNA is TGTGCCAGCAGTCTAACCGGAATATCAGGGGGCGCCCATGGCTACACCTTC.

This rearrangement joins TRBV7-9 to TRBJ2-5; D may correspond to TRBD1 or TRBD2 (5 bases each). Germline V lookup: CDR1 SEHNR, CDR2 FQNEAQ (reference sequence). Trimming shortened V by 1 base and J by 0 bases, and 9 bases separated the two germline ends. The length of the CDR3 is 15 residues. Written as DNA, the CDR3 is TGTGCCAGCAGCTTAGTGGGGGAGTACCAAGAGACCCAGTACTTC. This codes for CASSLVGEYQETQYF.

This chain connects TRBV20-1 to TRBJ2-7, with 12 bases aligning to TRBD2. Germline CDR1 is DFQATT and CDR2 is SNEGSKA (reference sequence). The V and J ends lost 4 bases and 2 bases, in that order; junction bases with no gene match: 3. This CDR3 is built from 14 residues. CDR3 in amino acids: CSAKGLAGTYEQYF. CDR3 bases: TGCAGTGCTAAAGGACTAGCGGGGACCTACGAGCAGTACTTC.

The chain has TRBV12-3 or TRBV12-4 and TRBJ1-1; no firm D call. V was cut by 6 bases and J by 2 bases, with 10 bases left in between. The CDR3 runs 13 residues. The CDR3 DNA reads as TGTGCCAGCAGCTCGGCGGGAAACACTGAAGCTTTCTTT. Encoded protein: CASSSAGNTEAFF.

This clonotype was observed a handful of times. The chain joins TRBV4-1 to TRBJ1-1; TRBD1 matches at 8 bases. CDR3 size: 14 residues. After removal of 6 bases from V and 0 bases from J, the junction contained 3 bases not matched to a gene. CDR1 and CDR2 from the germline V gene are MGHRA and YSYEKL. Written as DNA, the CDR3 is TGCGCCAGCAGTACAGGGGGAATGAACACTGAAGCTTTCTTT. It translates to CASSTGGMNTEAFF.

The chain recombines TRBV7-6 with TRBJ2-7, with D unclear. V lost 7 bases to trimming and J lost 0 bases, with 19 bases between them. The CDR3 is 16 amino acids. The V gene's germline CDR1 is SGHVS and CDR2 FNYEAQ. CDR3 sequence reads: CASTRDLQSSSYEQYF. In nucleotides, the CDR3 is TGTGCCAGCACCCGTGACCTACAGAGCAGCTCCTACGAGCAGTACTTC.

This clonotype appeared once. The chain is built from TRBV2 and TRBJ2-5, with unresolved D. This CDR3 comprises 14 residues. Trimming stripped 5 bases from V and 0 bases from J, with 10 bases between. The germline V gene encodes CDR1 SNHLY and CDR2 FYNNEI. CDR3 region: CASSLSPYQETQYF. The CDR3 nucleotides are TGTGCCAGCAGTCTTTCGCCGTACCAAGAGACCCAGTACTTC.

Only a few counts were recorded for this clonotype. V usage is TRBV27 and J usage is TRBJ1-5, with a tentative D call TRBD1 (5 bases). The germline V gene has CDR1 MNHEY and CDR2 SMNVEV (reference sequence). Trimming left V 3 bases short and J 11 bases short, with 14 bases between. The CDR3 has 13 residues. The CDR3 coding sequence is TGTGCCAGCAGTTTGGATCGGGGGGGAGCCCAGCATTTT. Its translation is CASSLDRGGAQHF.

This chain joins TRBV7-9 and TRBJ2-2, with a tentative D call TRBD2 (5 bases). The germline CDR1 and CDR2 sequences are SEHNR and FQNEAQ (reference sequence). This CDR3 spans 15 amino acids. Deletions cut 4 bases from V and 4 bases from J, with 13 bases between. The chain's CDR3 is CASSSKRTLTGELFF. The DNA for the CDR3 is TGTGCCAGCAGCTCTAAGCGGACCCTCACCGGGGAGCTGTTTTTT.

The chain is built from TRBV4-3 and TRBJ2-3; 7 bases line up with TRBD2. V gave up 4 bases and J gave up 1 base; unmatched junction bases: 11. The CDR3 loop spans 17 amino acids. Germline values: CDR1 LGHNA, CDR2 YSLEER. For the CDR3, the DNA is TGCGCCAGCAGCCTTGTCAGGCAGCGGGGCCGCACAGATACGCAGTATTTT. Residues: CASSLVRQRGRTDTQYF.

V is TRBV5-4 and J is TRBJ1-2, with D possibly being TRBD1 (6 bases). The germline V gene has CDR1 SGHNT and CDR2 YYREEE (reference sequence). Trimming took 4 bases from V and 2 from J, leaving 9 bases between them. The CDR3 sequence is 13 residues long. The CDR3 loop reads CASSTQGNYGYTF. CDR3 DNA sequence: TGTGCCAGCAGCACCCAGGGGAACTATGGCTACACCTTC.

This sequence joins TRBV10-3 and TRBJ2-3; no reliable D call. Between the trimmed V and J ends, which lost 6 bases and 0 bases, there was a span of 10 bases. The germline CDR1 and CDR2 sequences are ENHRY and SYGVKD. The CDR3 has 14 residues. Written as DNA, the CDR3 is TGTGCCATCAGCGCGGCACCCAGCACAGATACGCAGTATTTT. It translates to CAISAAPSTDTQYF.

The rearrangement uses TRBV7-3 and TRBJ2-7; 7 nucleotides line up with TRBD1. Germline CDR1 SGHTA, CDR2 FQGTGA. Losses at the gene ends were 5 bases for V and 4 bases for J; bases not matched to a gene: 8. The CDR3 is 14 amino acids. This CDR3 is CASSQDVQGYEQYF. The CDR3 nucleotides are TGTGCCAGCAGCCAGGACGTACAGGGGTACGAGCAGTACTTC.

This sequence joins TRBV20-1 and TRBJ2-7, with TRBD1 identical over 7 bases. The CDR3 extends over 12 amino acids. J was trimmed by 12 bases and V by 4 bases; bases with no gene match: 12. In germline, CDR1 is DFQATT, CDR2 SNEGSKA (reference sequence). The CDR3 DNA follows: TGCAGTGCTATTACAGGGGCCGCAGGGTGGTACTTC. It specifies CSAITGAAGWYF.

The V gene is TRBV7-9, the J gene TRBJ2-1, with D tentatively TRBD1 (6 bases). V lost 2 bases and J 4 bases, leaving 12 bases between the germline ends. The CDR3 runs to 15 residues. Germline V lookup: CDR1 SEHNR, CDR2 FQNEAQ (reference sequence). CDR3 sequence reads: CASSLWGQGYNEQFF. The CDR3 DNA reads TGTGCCAGCAGCTTATGGGGGCAAGGATACAATGAGCAGTTCTTC.

This clonotype was recorded a few times. This chain uses TRBV27 with TRBJ2-7; the D gene is possibly TRBD2 (8 bases). CDR1 is MNHEY, CDR2 SMNVEV, per germline (reference sequence). Trimming took off 6 bases at V and 2 bases at J, with 14 bases between the two ends. The CDR3 has 14 residues. The CDR3 region is CASSGGDSTYEQYF. The DNA of the CDR3 is TGTGCCAGCAGCGGGGGGGACAGTACCTACGAGCAGTACTTC.

The V and J genes are TRBV27 and TRBJ2-7; 12 nucleotides line up with TRBD2. The trim removed 6 bases at V and 2 bases at J, leaving 2 bases unmatched. Germline CDR1 MNHEY, CDR2 SMNVEV (reference sequence). The CDR3 is 14 residues long. CDR3 amino acids: CASRLAGGAYEQYF. The CDR3 DNA is TGTGCCAGCAGACTAGCGGGAGGAGCCTACGAGCAGTACTTC.

The chain is built from TRBV11-2 and TRBJ2-5, with D unresolved. The CDR3 spans 14 residues. The V and J ends lost 0 bases and 2 bases respectively, with 7 bases between them. Germline CDR1 reads SGHAT; CDR2 reads FQNNGV. CDR3 DNA sequence: TGTGCCAGCAGCTTAGAGTACGGACAAGAGACCCAGTACTTC. This encodes CASSLEYGQETQYF. Full variable domain (remainder filled in from reference TRBV11-2 and TRBJ2-5): EAGVAQSPRYKIIEKRQSVAFWCNPISGHATLYWYQQILGQGPKLLIQFQNNGVVDDSQLPKDRFSAERLKGVDSTLKIQPAKLEDSAVYLCASSLEYGQETQYFGPGTRLLVL.